This T cell receptor (beta chain) derives from a study of CD8+ T cells in alopecia areata. Study-level points and caveats: It was observed that many expanded lesional clones persisted in scalp and blood during tofacitinib. Any link of baseline CD8+ expansion to response, resting on one nonresponder, remains uncertain.

In its sample, this clone was seen a few times. Its matching antigen is unknown. Treatment described: oral pan-JAK inhibitor, 5-10 mg twice daily. V was shortened by 3 bases and J by 0 bases, with 12 bases between the two germline ends. The CDR3 is 16 residues long. CDR1 and CDR2 (germline): SQVTM, ANQGSEA. It was cDNA, reverse transcribed from extracted RNA, that served as the sequencing template. The protocol was immunoSEQ multiplex PCR, while the TCRdb copy is restricted to in-frame clones and leaves out a portion. This table has about 270,000 clones, about 60% appearing once. The sequenced sample was CD4+ T cells sorted from blood, obtained at week 52, from a patient treated with tofacitinib. The chain links TRBV29-1 to TRBJ2-6; no clear D. The TCR sequence derives from a human donor with alopecia areata. The CDR3 DNA reads as TGCAGCGTTGATGGGATTGGGTCCTCTGGGGCCAACGTCCTGACTTTC. Translated, it gives CSVDGIGSSGANVLTF.